These T cell receptor beta chains were read from a single sample in a study of blood T cell repertoires in COVID-19. Assay: immunoSEQ multiplex PCR; the TCRdb copy retains only in-frame clones and omits some. The sample records about 160,000 clones, approximately 85% being singletons. The material sequenced was peripheral blood. The receptors here all came from a woman aged 55-70 years with COVID-19, enrolled during active disease. The CDR3 runs from the conserved cysteine through the conserved F or W. The D gene is left open where the match is weak. Size is stated for part of the rows, as once, few or many counts, or as a class when the clone is expanded.

V gene: TRBV2; J gene: TRBJ2-2; clone size: NA; D gene: TRBD1; CDR3 protein: CARVPGQGSFGTGELFF; CDR3 DNA: TGTGCCAGGGTTCCGGGACAGGGGAGTTTTGGTACCGGGGAGCTGTTTTTT
V gene: TRBV6-5; J gene: TRBJ2-1; clone size: NA; D gene: NA; CDR3 protein: CASSYTRSDEQFF; CDR3 DNA: TGTGCCAGCAGTTACACGCGGTCCGATGAGCAGTTCTTC
V gene: TRBV20-1; J gene: TRBJ2-3; clone size: NA; D gene: NA; CDR3 protein: CSASSPGTDTQYF; CDR3 DNA: TGCAGTGCTAGTAGTCCGGGCACAGATACGCAGTATTTT
V gene: TRBV11-3; J gene: TRBJ2-5; clone size: NA; D gene: NA; CDR3 protein: CASSFEGGETQYF; CDR3 DNA: TGTGCCAGCAGCTTCGAGGGGGGGGAGACCCAGTACTTC
V gene: TRBV19; J gene: TRBJ2-3; clone size: NA; D gene: NA; CDR3 protein: CASSTLMFSGTDTQYF; CDR3 DNA: TGTGCCAGTAGCACCCTGATGTTTAGCGGCACAGATACGCAGTATTTT
V gene: TRBV5-6; J gene: TRBJ1-5; clone size: NA; D gene: TRBD1; CDR3 protein: CASSPGTGEQPQHF; CDR3 DNA: TGTGCCAGCAGCCCCGGGACAGGGGAACAGCCCCAGCATTTT
V gene: TRBV28; J gene: TRBJ2-6; clone size: NA; D gene: NA; CDR3 protein: CASGGQGISGANVLTF; CDR3 DNA: TGTGCCAGCGGGGGACAAGGCATCTCTGGGGCCAACGTCCTGACTTTC
V gene: TRBV3-1/TRBV3-2; J gene: TRBJ1-5; clone size: few; D gene: NA; CDR3 protein: CASSPNGGSSNQPQHF; CDR3 DNA: TGTGCCAGCAGCCCCAATGGGGGGAGTAGCAATCAGCCCCAGCATTTT
V gene: TRBV13; J gene: TRBJ2-7; clone size: NA; D gene: TRBD1; CDR3 protein: CASSSRDREYYEQYF; CDR3 DNA: TGTGCCAGCAGCTCCCGGGACAGGGAATACTACGAGCAGTACTTC
V gene: TRBV7-2; J gene: TRBJ2-3; clone size: NA; D gene: TRBD1; CDR3 protein: CASSPDRVKDTQYF; CDR3 DNA: TGTGCCAGCAGCCCGGACAGGGTGAAAGATACGCAGTATTTT